This entry features one T cell receptor beta chain sequence. The antigen is not known. The source of the sample is a study of glioma-infiltrating T cells after dendritic cell vaccination. Time point of the sample: after dendritic cell vaccination, including at tumor progression/relapse. In germline, CDR1 is LGHNA, CDR2 YSLEER. Trimming stripped 0 bases from V and 8 bases from J, with 16 bases between. There are 15 residues in the CDR3. The PCR used 60 V beta and 13 J beta primers. TCRdb's table, derived via immunoSEQ multiplex PCR, lists solely in-frame clones and lacks some. In the table there are over 55,000 clones, about four fifths of which are singletons. Study findings and constraints: Only a small number of patients had complete blood and tumor samples. Higher pretreatment TIL content predicted longer progression-free time and survival. TCR clonality showed no direct relationship with survival.

The sample in question was blood, obtained after dendritic cell vaccination. The chain combines TRBV4-3 with TRBJ1-2; possibly TRBD1 for D (6 bases). The receptor comes from a human donor with glioblastoma. CDR3 coding DNA: TGCGCCAGCAGCCAAGATCCAGGGGTTACCCTAGGCTACACCTTC. It specifies CASSQDPGVTLGYTF.